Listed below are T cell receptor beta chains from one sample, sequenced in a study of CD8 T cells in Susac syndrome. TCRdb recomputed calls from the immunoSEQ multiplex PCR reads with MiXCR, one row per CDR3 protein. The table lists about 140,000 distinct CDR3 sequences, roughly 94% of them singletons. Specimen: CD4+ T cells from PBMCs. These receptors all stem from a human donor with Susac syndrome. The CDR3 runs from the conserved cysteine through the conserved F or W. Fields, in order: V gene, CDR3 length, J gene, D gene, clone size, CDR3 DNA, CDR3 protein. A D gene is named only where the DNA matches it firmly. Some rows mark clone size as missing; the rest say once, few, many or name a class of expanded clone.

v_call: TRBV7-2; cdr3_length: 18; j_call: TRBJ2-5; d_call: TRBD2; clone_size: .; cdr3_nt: TGTGCCAGCAGCTCGCCCCCCGGGACTAGCGGGAGAGGTGAGACCCAGTACTTC; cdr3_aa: CASSSPPGTSGRGETQYF
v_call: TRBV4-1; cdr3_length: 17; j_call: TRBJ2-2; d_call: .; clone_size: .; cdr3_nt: TGCGCCAGCACCCCAAGATCGGTAGCTCGGGCAGTAGGGGAGCTGTTTTTT; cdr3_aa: CASTPRSVARAVGELFF
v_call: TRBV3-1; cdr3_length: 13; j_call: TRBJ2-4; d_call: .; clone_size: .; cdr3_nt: TGTGCCAGCAGCCAAGCCCAGGGAAACATTCAGTACTTC; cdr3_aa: CASSQAQGNIQYF
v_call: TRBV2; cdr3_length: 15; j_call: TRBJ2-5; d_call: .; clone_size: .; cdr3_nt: TGTGCCAGCACTGCGGACAGCACCCCTGGAGAGACCCAGTACTTC; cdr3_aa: CASTADSTPGETQYF
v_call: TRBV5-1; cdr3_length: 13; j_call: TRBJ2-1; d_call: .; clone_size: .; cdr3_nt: TGCGCCAGCAGCTTGGTCGGGGACAATGAGCAGTTCTTC; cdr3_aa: CASSLVGDNEQFF
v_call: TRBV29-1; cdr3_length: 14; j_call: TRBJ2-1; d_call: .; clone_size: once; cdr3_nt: TGCAGCGTTGAGTCAGGGAGCAGGAACAATGAGCAGTTCTTC; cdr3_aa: CSVESGSRNNEQFF
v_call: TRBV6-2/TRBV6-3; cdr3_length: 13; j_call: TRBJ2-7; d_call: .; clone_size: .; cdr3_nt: TGTGCCAGCAGTCCCCGCCGCTATTACGAGCAGTACTTC; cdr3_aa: CASSPRRYYEQYF
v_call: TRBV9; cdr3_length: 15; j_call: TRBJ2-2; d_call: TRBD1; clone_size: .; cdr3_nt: TGTGCCAGCAGCCAAAAGACAGGGTCCACCGGGGAGCTGTTTTTT; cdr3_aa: CASSQKTGSTGELFF
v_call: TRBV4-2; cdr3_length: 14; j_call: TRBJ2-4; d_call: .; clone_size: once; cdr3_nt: TGTGCCAGCAGCGCGGGACTAGCCAAAAACATTCAGTACTTC; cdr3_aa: CASSAGLAKNIQYF
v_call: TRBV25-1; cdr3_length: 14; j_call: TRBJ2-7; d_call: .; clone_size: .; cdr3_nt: TGTGCCAGCAGCGTGGAGAGGGCCCCCTACGAGCAGTACTTC; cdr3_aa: CASSVERAPYEQYF
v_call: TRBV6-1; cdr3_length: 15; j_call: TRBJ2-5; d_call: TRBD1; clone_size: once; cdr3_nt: TGTGCCAGCAGTAGAAACAGGGGGCCGAGAGAGACCCAGTACTTC; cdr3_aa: CASSRNRGPRETQYF
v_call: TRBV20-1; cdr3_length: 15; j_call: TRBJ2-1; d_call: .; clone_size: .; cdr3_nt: TGCAGTGTCGCTAGTTCGGGGGTCCCTTACAATGAGCAGTTCTTC; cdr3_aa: CSVASSGVPYNEQFF
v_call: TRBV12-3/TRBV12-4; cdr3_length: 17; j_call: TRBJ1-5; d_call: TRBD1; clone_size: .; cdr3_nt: TGTGCCAGCACCTTTTACAGGGACAGGTTTAGCAATCAGCCCCAGCATTTT; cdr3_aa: CASTFYRDRFSNQPQHF
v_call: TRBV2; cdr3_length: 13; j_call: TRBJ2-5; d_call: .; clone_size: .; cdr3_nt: TGTGCCAGCAGTAAGACACCCTGGGAGACCCAGTACTTC; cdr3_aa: CASSKTPWETQYF
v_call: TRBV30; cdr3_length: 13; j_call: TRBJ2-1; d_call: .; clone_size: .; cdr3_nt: TGTGCCTGGAGTGTAAATTTGGCCAATGAGCAGTTCTTC; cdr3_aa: CAWSVNLANEQFF
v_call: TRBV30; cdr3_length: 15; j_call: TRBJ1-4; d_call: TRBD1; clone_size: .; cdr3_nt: TGTGCCTGGAGTGCTGCAGGGGGCCTTAATGAAAAACTGTTTTTT; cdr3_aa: CAWSAAGGLNEKLFF
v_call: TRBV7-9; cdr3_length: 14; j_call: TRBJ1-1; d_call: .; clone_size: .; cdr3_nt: TGTGCCAGCAGGGTGGAGGCGTCGTACGCTGAAGCTTTCTTT; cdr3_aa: CASRVEASYAEAFF
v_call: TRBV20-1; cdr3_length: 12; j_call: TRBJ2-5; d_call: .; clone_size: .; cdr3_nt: TGCAGTGCTAGATACAGGGAAGAGACCCAGTACTTC; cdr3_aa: CSARYREETQYF
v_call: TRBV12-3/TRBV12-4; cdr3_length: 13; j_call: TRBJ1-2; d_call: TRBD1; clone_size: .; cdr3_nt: TGTGCCAGCAGTTTAGCAAGGGGGCATGGCTACACCTTC; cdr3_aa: CASSLARGHGYTF
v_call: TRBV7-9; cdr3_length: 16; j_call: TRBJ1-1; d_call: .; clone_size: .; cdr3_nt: TGTGCCAGCAGCTCCCCACCGGGACGGCTGAACACTGAAGCTTTCTTT; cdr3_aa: CASSSPPGRLNTEAFF
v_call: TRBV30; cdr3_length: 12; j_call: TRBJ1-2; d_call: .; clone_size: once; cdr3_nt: TGTGCCTGGAGTGCGAGGACAGATGGCTACACCTTC; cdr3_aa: CAWSARTDGYTF
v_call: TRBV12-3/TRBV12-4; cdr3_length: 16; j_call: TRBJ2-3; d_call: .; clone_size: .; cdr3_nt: TGTGCCAGCAGTTTAGAAAGGGCACTCTCGGGAGATACGCAGTATTTT; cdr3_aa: CASSLERALSGDTQYF
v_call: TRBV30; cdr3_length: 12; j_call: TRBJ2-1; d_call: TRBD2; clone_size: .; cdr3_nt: TGTGCCTGGAGAAAGGATAGCGGGATGGAGTTCTTC; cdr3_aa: CAWRKDSGMEFF